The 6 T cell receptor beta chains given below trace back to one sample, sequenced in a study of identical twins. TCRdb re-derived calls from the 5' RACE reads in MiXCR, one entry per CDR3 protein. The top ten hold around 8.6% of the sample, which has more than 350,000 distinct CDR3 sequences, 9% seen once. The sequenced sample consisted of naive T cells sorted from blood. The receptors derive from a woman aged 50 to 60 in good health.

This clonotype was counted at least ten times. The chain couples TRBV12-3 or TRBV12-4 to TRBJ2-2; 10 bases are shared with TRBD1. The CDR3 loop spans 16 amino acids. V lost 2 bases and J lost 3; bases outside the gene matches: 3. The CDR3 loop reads CASSLRGTGDTGELFF. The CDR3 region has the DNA TGTGCCAGCAGTTTACGCGGGACAGGGGACACCGGGGAGCTGTTTTTT.

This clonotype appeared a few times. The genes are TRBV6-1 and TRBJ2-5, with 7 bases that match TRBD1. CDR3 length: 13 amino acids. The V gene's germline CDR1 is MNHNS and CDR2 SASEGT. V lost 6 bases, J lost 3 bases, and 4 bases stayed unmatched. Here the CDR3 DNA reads TGTGCCAGCAGGGGGGACAGCAAAGAGACCCAGTACTTC. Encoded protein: CASRGDSKETQYF.

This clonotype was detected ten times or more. CDR3 DNA: TGCAGTGCTAGAGTCTGGGGAACAGTCGGTAGGGAGACCCAGTACTTC. This encodes CSARVWGTVGRETQYF. V and J are TRBV20-1 and TRBJ2-5; D gene uncertain. V dropped 1 base and J dropped 5 bases, with 20 bases sitting between them. The CDR3 loop spans 16 amino acids. From germline, CDR1 is DFQATT and CDR2 SNEGSKA (reference sequence).

DNA of the CDR3: TGTGCCAGCAGTCCTCTAGCCAGATCTAACTATGGCTACACCTTC. Amino acids: CASSPLARSNYGYTF. The chain recombines TRBV6-5 with TRBJ1-2; D remains ambiguous. V was clipped by 5 bases and J by 0 bases, with 13 bases between them. The CDR3 has 15 amino acids. Germline values: CDR1 MNHEY, CDR2 SVGAGI.

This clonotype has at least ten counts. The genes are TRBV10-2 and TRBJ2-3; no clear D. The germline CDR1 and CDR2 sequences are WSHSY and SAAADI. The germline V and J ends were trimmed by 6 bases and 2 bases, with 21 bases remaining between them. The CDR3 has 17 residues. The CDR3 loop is CASSLQERFLFTDTQYF. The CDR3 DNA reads TGCGCCAGCAGCCTCCAGGAGAGATTCTTGTTCACAGATACGCAGTATTTT.

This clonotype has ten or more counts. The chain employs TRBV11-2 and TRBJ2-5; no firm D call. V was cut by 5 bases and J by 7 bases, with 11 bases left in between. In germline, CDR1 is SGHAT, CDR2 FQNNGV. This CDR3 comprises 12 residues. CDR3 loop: CASSPRSSTQYF. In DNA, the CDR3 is TGTGCCAGCAGCCCCCGCAGTTCGACCCAGTACTTC. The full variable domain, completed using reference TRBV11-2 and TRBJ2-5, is EAGVAQSPRYKIIEKRQSVAFWCNPISGHATLYWYQQILGQGPKLLIQFQNNGVVDDSQLPKDRFSAERLKGVDSTLKIQPAKLEDSAVYLCASSPRSSTQYFGPGTRLLVL.